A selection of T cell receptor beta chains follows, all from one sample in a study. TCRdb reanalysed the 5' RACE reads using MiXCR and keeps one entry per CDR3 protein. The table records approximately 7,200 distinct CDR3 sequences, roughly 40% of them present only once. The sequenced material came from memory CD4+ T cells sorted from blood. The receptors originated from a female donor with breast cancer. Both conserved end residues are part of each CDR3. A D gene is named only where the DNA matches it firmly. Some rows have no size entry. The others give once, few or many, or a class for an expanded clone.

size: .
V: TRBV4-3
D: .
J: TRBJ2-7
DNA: TGCGCCAGCAGCCAGGGGCCCTACGAGCAGTACTTC
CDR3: CASSQGPYEQYF

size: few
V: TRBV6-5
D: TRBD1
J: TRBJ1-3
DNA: TGTGCCAGCAGACCGACAGGGCTCTCTGGAAACACCATATATTTT
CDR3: CASRPTGLSGNTIYF

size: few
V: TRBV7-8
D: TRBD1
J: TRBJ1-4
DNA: TGTGCCAGCAGCTCCACAGGGGAAGGTGAAAAACTGTTTTTT
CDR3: CASSSTGEGEKLFF

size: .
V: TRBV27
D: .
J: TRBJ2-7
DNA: TGTGCCAGCAGTTTAAAACCAACCTACGAGCAGTACTTC
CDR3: CASSLKPTYEQYF

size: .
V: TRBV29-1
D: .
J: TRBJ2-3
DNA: TGCAGCGTTAAAAAGGCGCGGGGAGATACGCAGTATTTT
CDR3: CSVKKARGDTQYF

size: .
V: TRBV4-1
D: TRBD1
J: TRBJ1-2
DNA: TGCGCCAGCAGCCATTCGGGACAGGCTAGCAATGGCTACACCTTC
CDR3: CASSHSGQASNGYTF

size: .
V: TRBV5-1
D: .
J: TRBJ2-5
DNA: TGCGCCAGCAGCTCTTCCAAAGAGACCCAGTACTTC
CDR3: CASSSSKETQYF

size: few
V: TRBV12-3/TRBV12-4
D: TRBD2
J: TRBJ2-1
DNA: TGTGCCAGCAGTTTTAGCGGGGAGGATGAGCAGTTCTTC
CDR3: CASSFSGEDEQFF

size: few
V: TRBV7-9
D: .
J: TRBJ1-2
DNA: TGTGCCAGCAGCCATCAAGCAGGGGTGGCCAACTATGGCTACACCTTC
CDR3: CASSHQAGVANYGYTF

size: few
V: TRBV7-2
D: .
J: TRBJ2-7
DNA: TGTGCCAGCAGCTTCGAGACAGCTTCCTACGAGCAGTACTTC
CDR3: CASSFETASYEQYF

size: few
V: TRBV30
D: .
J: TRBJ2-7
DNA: TGTGCCTGGAGTTCGAGGGGTCTTTCCTACGAGCAGTACTTC
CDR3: CAWSSRGLSYEQYF

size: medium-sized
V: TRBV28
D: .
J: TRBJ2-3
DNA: TGTGCCAGCAGTTTTCGGAGTTACACAGATACGCAGTATTTT
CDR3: CASSFRSYTDTQYF

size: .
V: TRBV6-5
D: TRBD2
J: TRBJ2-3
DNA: TGTGCCAGCAGCAAGGGACTACTGGATACGCAGTATTTT
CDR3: CASSKGLLDTQYF

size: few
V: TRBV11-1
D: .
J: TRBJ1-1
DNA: TGTGCCAGCAGCTTAGCGCATTCGGGCACTGAAGCTTTCTTT
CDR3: CASSLAHSGTEAFF

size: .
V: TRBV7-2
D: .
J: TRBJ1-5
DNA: TGTGCCAGCAGCTTTTTTGGCAACCAGCCCCAGCATTTT
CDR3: CASSFFGNQPQHF

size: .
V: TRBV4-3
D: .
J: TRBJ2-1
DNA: TGCGCCAGCAGCCAAGATCTAGCACGGGCGAACATTGAGCAGTTCTTC
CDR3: CASSQDLARANIEQFF

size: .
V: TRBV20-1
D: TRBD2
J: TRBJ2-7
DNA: TGCAGTGCTAGACCTAGCGGGAGTAGTGGCGAGCAGTACTTC
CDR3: CSARPSGSSGEQYF

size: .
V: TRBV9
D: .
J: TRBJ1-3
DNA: TGTACCAGCAGCCGGTCTGGAAACACCATATATTTT
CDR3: CTSSRSGNTIYF

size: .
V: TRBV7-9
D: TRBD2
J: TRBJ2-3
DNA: TGTGCCAGCAGCCGATTATTAGCGGGAGGGCGAGATACGCAGTATTTT
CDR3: CASSRLLAGGRDTQYF

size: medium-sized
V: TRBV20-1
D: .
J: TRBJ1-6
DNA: TGCAGTGTGACGGCGACTGACCCGAGCTCCTATAATTCACCCCTCCACTTT
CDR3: CSVTATDPSSYNSPLHF

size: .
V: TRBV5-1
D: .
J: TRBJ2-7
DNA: TGCGCCAGCAGAAGGGACGTTCGTTCATACGAGCAGTACTTC
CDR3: CASRRDVRSYEQYF

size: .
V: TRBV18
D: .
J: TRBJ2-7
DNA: TGTGCCGGCTCACCCCCGGGACGCGGATCCTACGAGCAGTACTTC
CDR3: CAGSPPGRGSYEQYF

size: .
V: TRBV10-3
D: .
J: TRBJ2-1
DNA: TGTGCCATCAGCGACCCAGCGAGGGCAACACTTTGGGATGAGCAGTTCTTC
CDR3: CAISDPARATLWDEQFF

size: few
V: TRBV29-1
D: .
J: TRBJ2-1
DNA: TGCAGCGTGGGCACCGATCGCCATTACAATGAGCAGTTCTTC
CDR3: CSVGTDRHYNEQFF

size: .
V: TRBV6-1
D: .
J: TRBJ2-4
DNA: TGTGCCGCCAGGGGAGCGGGCCTAGCCAAAAACATTCAGTACTTC
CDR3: CAARGAGLAKNIQYF

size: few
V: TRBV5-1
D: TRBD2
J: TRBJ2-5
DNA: TGCGCCAGCAGCTTAGGTTCTAGCGGGAGCCCCACTCTGGAGACCCAGTACTTC
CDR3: CASSLGSSGSPTLETQYF

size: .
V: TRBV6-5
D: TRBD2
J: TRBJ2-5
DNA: TGTGCCAGCACCCCCGGCGGGGGTGGGGAGACCCAGTACTTC
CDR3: CASTPGGGGETQYF

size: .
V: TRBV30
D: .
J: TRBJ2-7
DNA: TGTGCCTGGAGTCGCGGCTACGAGCAGTACTTC
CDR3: CAWSRGYEQYF

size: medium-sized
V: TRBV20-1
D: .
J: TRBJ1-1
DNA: TGCAGTGCTAGAGTTCTGGACACTGAAGCTTTCTTT
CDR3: CSARVLDTEAFF

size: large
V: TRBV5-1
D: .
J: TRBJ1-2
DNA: TGCGCCAGCAGCTACGCCGTGGACGCTAACTATGGCTACACCTTC
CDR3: CASSYAVDANYGYTF

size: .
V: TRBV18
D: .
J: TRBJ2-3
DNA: TGTGCCAGCTCCCCTCCGACTAGTCTCACAGATACGCAGTATTTT
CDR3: CASSPPTSLTDTQYF

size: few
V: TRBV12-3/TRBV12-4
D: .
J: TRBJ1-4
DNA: TGTGCCAGCAGTTTAGGGGGGTATGAAAAACTGTTTTTT
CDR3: CASSLGGYEKLFF

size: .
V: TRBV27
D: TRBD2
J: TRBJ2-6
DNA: TGTGCCAGCAGCCCCGGGGAGGGTTACTCTGGGGCCAACGTCCTGACTTTC
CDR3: CASSPGEGYSGANVLTF

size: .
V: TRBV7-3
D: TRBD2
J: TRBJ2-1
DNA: TGTGCCAGCAGCTCGGATAGCGGGAATCGGCAGTTCTTC
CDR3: CASSSDSGNRQFF

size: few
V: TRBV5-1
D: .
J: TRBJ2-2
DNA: TGCGCCAGCAGCTTGACTAGCATCGCCACCGGGGAGCTGTTTTTT
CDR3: CASSLTSIATGELFF

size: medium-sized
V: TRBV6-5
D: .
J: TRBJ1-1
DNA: TGTGCCAGCAGACAATCCGAGAGGAACACTGAAGCTTTCTTT
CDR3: CASRQSERNTEAFF

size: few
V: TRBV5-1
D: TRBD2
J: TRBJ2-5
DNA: TGCGCCAGCTCGAGAAGCGGGGGGCCAGAGACCCAGTACTTC
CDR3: CASSRSGGPETQYF

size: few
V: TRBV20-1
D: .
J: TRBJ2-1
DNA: TGCAGTGCTAGTGGCCTAGCTAATGAGCAGTTCTTC
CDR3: CSASGLANEQFF

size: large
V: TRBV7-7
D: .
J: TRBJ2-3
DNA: TGTGCCAGCAGCTTGGCAGAGACAGATACGCAGTATTTT
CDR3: CASSLAETDTQYF

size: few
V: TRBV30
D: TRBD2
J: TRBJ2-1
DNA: TGTGCCTGGAGATCGGATAGCGGGAGTGGCAATGAGCAGTTCTTC
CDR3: CAWRSDSGSGNEQFF

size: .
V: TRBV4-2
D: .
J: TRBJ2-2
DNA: TGTGCCAGCAGCCAAGATTGGGCGAACACCGGGGAGCTGTTTTTT
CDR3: CASSQDWANTGELFF

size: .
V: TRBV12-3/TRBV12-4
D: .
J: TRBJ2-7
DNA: TGTGCCAGCAGCCTAAGACTAGGAAACTCCTACGAGCAGTACTTC
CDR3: CASSLRLGNSYEQYF

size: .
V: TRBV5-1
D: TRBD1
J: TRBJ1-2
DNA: TGCGCCAGCAGCACACAGGGGGGGGATGGCTACACCTTC
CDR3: CASSTQGGDGYTF

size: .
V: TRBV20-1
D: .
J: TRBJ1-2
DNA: TGCAGTGCTGCGACGGCGGACTATGGCTACACCTTC
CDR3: CSAATADYGYTF

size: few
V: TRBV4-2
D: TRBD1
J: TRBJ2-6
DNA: TGTGCCAGCAGCGGACAGGGGGCGCACGGGGCCAACGTCCTGACTTTC
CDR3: CASSGQGAHGANVLTF

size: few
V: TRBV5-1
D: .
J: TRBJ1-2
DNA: TGCGCCAGCAGCCCCACCACTGGGAAAGACTATGGCTACACCTTC
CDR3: CASSPTTGKDYGYTF

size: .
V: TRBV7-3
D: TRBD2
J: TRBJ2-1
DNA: TGTGCCAGCAGCTCCTCTAGCGGGGCCAATGAGCAGTTCTTC
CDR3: CASSSSSGANEQFF

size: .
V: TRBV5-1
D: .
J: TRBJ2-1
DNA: TGCGCCAGCGGCTTGGCGGTAGTTTCCTACAATGAGCAGTTCTTC
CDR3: CASGLAVVSYNEQFF

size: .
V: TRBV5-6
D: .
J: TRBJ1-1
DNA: TGTGCCAGCAGCCCTTTCGGGGGGTTGAACACTGAAGCTTTCTTT
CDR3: CASSPFGGLNTEAFF

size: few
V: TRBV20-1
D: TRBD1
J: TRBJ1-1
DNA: TGCAGTGCTAGGTCTATGGGGCAGGGGGCTGAAGCTTTCTTT
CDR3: CSARSMGQGAEAFF

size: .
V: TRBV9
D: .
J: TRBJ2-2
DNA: TGTGCCAGCAGCGTAGACCCGAACACCGGGGAGCTGTTTTTT
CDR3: CASSVDPNTGELFF

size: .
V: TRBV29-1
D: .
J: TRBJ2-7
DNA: TGCAGCGTAGTGGGGGAAGAGACTACCTTCTACGAGCAGTACTTC
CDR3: CSVVGEETTFYEQYF

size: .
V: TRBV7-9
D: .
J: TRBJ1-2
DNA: TGTGCCAGCAGCTTATCCAGGGGCTGCTATGGCTACACCTTC
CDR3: CASSLSRGCYGYTF

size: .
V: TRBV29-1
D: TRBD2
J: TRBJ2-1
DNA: TGCAGCGTGGACAGACTAGCGGGTAGGAATGAGCAGTTCTTC
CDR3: CSVDRLAGRNEQFF

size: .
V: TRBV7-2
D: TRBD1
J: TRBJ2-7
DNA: TGTGCCAGCAGCCACCGGGACAGGCCGGATGACGAGCAGTACTTC
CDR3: CASSHRDRPDDEQYF

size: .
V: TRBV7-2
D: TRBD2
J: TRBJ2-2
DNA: TGTGCCAGCAGCCCCTGGGGGGGGGGGATGGCCGGGGAGCTGTTTTTT
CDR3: CASSPWGGGMAGELFF

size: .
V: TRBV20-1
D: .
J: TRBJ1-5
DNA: TGCAGTGCTAGAGATCGAGGACGTTGGAATCAGCCCCAGCATTTT
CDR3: CSARDRGRWNQPQHF